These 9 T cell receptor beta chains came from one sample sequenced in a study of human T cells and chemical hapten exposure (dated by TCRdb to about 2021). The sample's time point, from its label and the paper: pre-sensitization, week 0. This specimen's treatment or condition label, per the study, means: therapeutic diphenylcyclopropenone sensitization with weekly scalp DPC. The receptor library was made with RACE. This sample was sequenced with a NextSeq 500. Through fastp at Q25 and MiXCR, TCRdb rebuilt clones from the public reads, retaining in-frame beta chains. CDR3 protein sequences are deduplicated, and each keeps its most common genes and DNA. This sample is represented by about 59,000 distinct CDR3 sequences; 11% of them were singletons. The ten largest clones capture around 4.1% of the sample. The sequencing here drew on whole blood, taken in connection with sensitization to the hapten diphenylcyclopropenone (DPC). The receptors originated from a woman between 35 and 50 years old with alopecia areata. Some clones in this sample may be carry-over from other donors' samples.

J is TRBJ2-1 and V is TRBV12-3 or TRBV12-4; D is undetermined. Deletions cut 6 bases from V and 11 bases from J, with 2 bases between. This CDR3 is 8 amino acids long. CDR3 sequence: CASSQQFF. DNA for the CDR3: TGTGCCAGCAGCCAGCAGTTCTTC.

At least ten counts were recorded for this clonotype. The CDR3 coding sequence is TGTGCCAGCAGCTTAGAAAGACGGGCAGGGACCCGCGGACAGCCCCAGCATTTT. As protein: CASSLERRAGTRGQPQHF. V is TRBV7-9 and J is TRBJ1-5; maybe TRBD1 (5 bases). The CDR3 extends over 18 amino acids. Germline CDR1 SEHNR, CDR2 FQNEAQ (reference sequence). V gave up 1 base and J gave up 7 bases, with 23 bases separating them.

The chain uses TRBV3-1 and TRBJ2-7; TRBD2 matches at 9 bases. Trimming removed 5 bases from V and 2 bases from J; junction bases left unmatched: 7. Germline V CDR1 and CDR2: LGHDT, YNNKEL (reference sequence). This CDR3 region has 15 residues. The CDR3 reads CASSRERGAAYEQYF. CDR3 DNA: TGTGCCAGCAGCAGAGAGCGGGGGGCAGCCTACGAGCAGTACTTC.

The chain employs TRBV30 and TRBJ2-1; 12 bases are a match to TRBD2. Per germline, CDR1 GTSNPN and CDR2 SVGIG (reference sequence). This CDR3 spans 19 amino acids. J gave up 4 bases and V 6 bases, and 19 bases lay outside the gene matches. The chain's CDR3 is CACQKRTSGDPRVYNEQFF. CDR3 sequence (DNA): TGTGCCTGCCAAAAAAGGACTAGCGGGGACCCGCGCGTTTACAATGAGCAGTTCTTC.

The DNA for the CDR3 is TGCAGTGCTAGCTCCCCGAGGGGGGCTGGAAACACCATATATTTT. Protein: CSASSPRGAGNTIYF. This chain connects TRBV20-1 to TRBJ1-3; perhaps TRBD1 as D (6 bases). The CDR3 has 15 residues. V was pared by 3 bases and J by 2 bases, with 14 bases between. In germline, CDR1 is DFQATT, CDR2 SNEGSKA (reference sequence).

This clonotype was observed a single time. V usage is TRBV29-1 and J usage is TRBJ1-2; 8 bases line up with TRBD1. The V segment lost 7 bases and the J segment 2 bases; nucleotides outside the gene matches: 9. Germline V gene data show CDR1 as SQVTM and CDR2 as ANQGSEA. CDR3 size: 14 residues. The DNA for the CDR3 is TGCAGCGCCGCGCAGGGGGCCCACAACTATGGCTACACCTTC. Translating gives CSAAQGAHNYGYTF.

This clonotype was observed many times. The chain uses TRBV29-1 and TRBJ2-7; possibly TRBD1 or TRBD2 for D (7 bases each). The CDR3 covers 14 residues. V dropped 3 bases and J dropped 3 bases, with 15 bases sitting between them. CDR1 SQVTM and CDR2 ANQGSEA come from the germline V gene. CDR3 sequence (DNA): TGCAGCGTTGACTCCTCAGGGGGGGTCTACGAGCAGTACTTC. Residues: CSVDSSGGVYEQYF.

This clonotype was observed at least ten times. CDR3 nucleotide sequence: TGTGCCAGCAGCCGACGGGACAGGGCCCAAGAGACCCAGTACTTC. This encodes CASSRRDRAQETQYF. This rearrangement joins TRBV7-8 to TRBJ2-5, with 9 bases fitting TRBD1. Per germline, CDR1 SGHVS and CDR2 FQNEAQ. The length of the CDR3 is 15 residues. J lost 1 base, V lost 5 bases, and 5 bases had no gene match.

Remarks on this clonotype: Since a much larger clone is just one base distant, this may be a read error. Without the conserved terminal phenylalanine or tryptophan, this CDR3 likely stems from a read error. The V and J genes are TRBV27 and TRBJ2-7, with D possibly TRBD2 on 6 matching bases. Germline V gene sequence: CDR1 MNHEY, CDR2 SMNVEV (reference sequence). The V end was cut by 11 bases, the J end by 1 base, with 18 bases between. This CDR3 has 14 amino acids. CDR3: CAAGNGAASYEQYI. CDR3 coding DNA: TGTGCCGCGGGGAACGGGGCCGCTTCCTACGAGCAGTACATC.